The 19 T cell receptor beta chains below come from one sample, sequenced in a study of cytomegalovirus exposure and HLA in healthy donors. This PCR relied on a set of 60 Vbeta primers and 13 Jbeta primers. The repertoire was sequenced with immunoSEQ multiplex PCR; TCRdb's copy has only in-frame clones and lacks some. The data contain fewer than 250,000 clones, approximately 78% of them singletons. Sequenced input: PBMCs. The receptors were sampled from a man younger than 40 in good health and CMV-seronegative.

This chain uses TRBV5-6 with TRBJ1-2; D is unresolved. CDR1 is SGHDT, CDR2 YYEEEE, per germline. CDR3 length: 14 amino acids. The germline V and J ends were trimmed by 0 bases and 5 bases, with 11 bases remaining between them. The CDR3 sequence: CASSLAYDNYGYTF. The CDR3 DNA follows: TGTGCCAGCAGCTTGGCCTATGACAATTATGGCTACACCTTC.

The chain joins TRBV6-1 to TRBJ2-2; possibly TRBD1 for D (6 bases). This CDR3 region has 15 residues. Trimming shortened V by 5 bases and J by 0 bases, and 10 bases separated the two germline ends. Germline V gene lookup returns CDR1 MNHNS and CDR2 SASEGT. The CDR3 DNA reads as TGTGCCAGCAGTTTAGGACAGACGAACACCGGGGAGCTGTTTTTT. This gives the protein CASSLGQTNTGELFF.

This rearrangement joins TRBV7-2 to TRBJ2-5; the D is unclear. Trimming took 5 bases from V and 5 from J, leaving 15 bases between them. The V gene's germline CDR1 is SGHTA and CDR2 FQGNSA. The CDR3 has 14 residues. CDR3 DNA sequence: TGTGCCAGCAGCGAACCTCCTAGGTGGGAGACCCAGTACTTC. Encoded protein: CASSEPPRWETQYF. Variable domain in full (rest from reference TRBV7-2 and TRBJ2-5): GAGVSQSPSNKVTEKGKDVELRCDPISGHTALYWYRQSLGQGLEFLIYFQGNSAPDKSGLPSDRFSAERTGGSVSTLTIQRTQQEDSAVYLCASSEPPRWETQYFGPGTRLLVL.

The chain recombines TRBV19 with TRBJ1-1; weak D call: TRBD1 (6 bases). The CDR3 runs 15 residues. Germline loops: CDR1 LNHDA, CDR2 SQIVND (reference sequence). Trimming removed 4 bases from V and 1 base from J, with 13 bases in between. The CDR3 spells CASSSPGAANTEAFF. The CDR3 DNA sequence: TGTGCCAGTAGTAGTCCAGGGGCAGCGAACACTGAAGCTTTCTTT.

The table lists this clone with a few counts. J is TRBJ1-5 and V is TRBV18, with 7 bases lining up with TRBD1. CDR1 KGHSH and CDR2 LQKENI come from the germline V gene. The CDR3 sequence is 16 residues long. Trimming at V came to 2 bases and at J to 2 bases, leaving 6 bases not matched to a gene. The CDR3 here is CASSPETGRGNQPQHF. As DNA, the CDR3 is TGTGCCAGCTCACCAGAGACAGGGCGGGGCAATCAGCCCCAGCATTTT.

V gene TRBV29-1 combines with J gene TRBJ1-4, with D possibly being TRBD1 (6 bases). Per germline, CDR1 SQVTM and CDR2 ANQGSEA. The CDR3 contains 13 residues. The germline V and J ends were trimmed by 4 bases and 8 bases, with 14 bases remaining between them. CDR3 amino acids: CSVVTGVSEKLFF. CDR3 bases: TGCAGCGTTGTGACAGGAGTTTCGGAAAAACTGTTTTTT.

The chain couples TRBV5-1 to TRBJ1-2; 7 positions agree with TRBD1. The V gene end was trimmed by 7 bases and the J gene end by 4 bases; junction bases not matched to a gene: 13. Germline assignment: CDR1 SGHRS and CDR2 YFSETQ. This CDR3 spans 15 amino acids. The CDR3 here is CASRLMTGLSYGYTF. The CDR3 bases are TGCGCCAGCCGACTTATGACAGGGTTGAGCTATGGCTACACCTTC.

The chain combines TRBV7-8 with TRBJ2-1; TRBD1 matches 10 bases. Germline assignment: CDR1 SGHVS and CDR2 FQNEAQ. V trimming: 3 bases; J trimming: 7 bases; junction bases outside the gene matches: 15. The CDR3 is 18 residues long. Here the CDR3 DNA reads TGTGCCAGCAGCTTCTGGAGCTACCGGGACAGGGGTCGGAATGAGCAGTTCTTC. Its translation is CASSFWSYRDRGRNEQFF.

The chain is built from TRBV5-6 and TRBJ2-5; 8 bases are shared with TRBD1. The CDR3 spans 16 residues. V lost 4 bases to trimming and J lost 5 bases; unmatched junction nucleotides: 13. Germline CDR1 and CDR2: SGHDT and YYEEEE. Here the CDR3 DNA reads TGTGCCAGCAGCCCGACCCAGGGACAGGCGTCGGAGACCCAGTACTTC. It specifies CASSPTQGQASETQYF.

The chain has TRBV19 and TRBJ2-3, with a tentative D call TRBD2 (5 bases). Trimming pared 6 bases from V and 1 base from J, leaving 20 bases between. CDR3 length: 17 residues. CDR1 and CDR2 (germline): LNHDA, SQIVND (reference sequence). CDR3 region: CASSPARGLLRTDTQYF. CDR3 sequence (DNA): TGTGCCAGTAGCCCCGCCAGAGGACTGTTACGCACAGATACGCAGTATTTT. The complete variable domain, with remaining parts taken from reference TRBV19 and TRBJ2-3, reads DGGITQSPKYLFRKEGQNVTLSCEQNLNHDAMYWYRQDPGQGLRLIYYSQIVNDFQKGDIAEGYSVSREKKESFPLTVTSAQKNPTAFYLCASSPARGLLRTDTQYFGPGTRLTVL.

This CDR3 is CASSPRGGSGNTEAFF. The CDR3 DNA follows: TGTGCCAGCAGCCCTAGGGGGGGGTCAGGGAACACTGAAGCTTTCTTT. The chain employs TRBV7-9 and TRBJ1-1; TRBD1 is a possible D gene (6 bases). The V gene's germline CDR1 is SEHNR and CDR2 FQNEAQ (reference sequence). Trimming took 5 bases from V and 1 from J, leaving 17 bases between them. CDR3 length: 16 amino acids.

The V gene is TRBV5-1, the J gene TRBJ1-1; possibly TRBD1 for D (6 bases). Trimming stripped 3 bases from V and 0 bases from J, with 12 bases between. CDR1 and CDR2 from the germline V gene are SGHRS and YFSETQ. The CDR3 totals 15 residues. The DNA of the CDR3 is TGCGCCAGCAGCTGGTCAGGGGTCCTGAACACTGAAGCTTTCTTT. Translating it yields CASSWSGVLNTEAFF.

The V call is TRBV7-9, the J call TRBJ1-2, with 9 nucleotides matching TRBD1. With 1 base clipped from V and 5 bases from J, the junction kept 5 bases outside the gene matches. Germline V gene data show CDR1 as SEHNR and CDR2 as FQNEAQ (reference sequence). The CDR3 spans 15 residues. The DNA for the CDR3 is TGTGCCAGCAGCTTAGAGGCCGGGACAGGGTATGGCTACACCTTC. Protein product: CASSLEAGTGYGYTF.

The chain carries TRBV9 and TRBJ2-3; D might be TRBD2 (6 bases). The CDR3 consists of 16 residues. Trimming stripped 1 base from V and 1 base from J, with 13 bases between. The germline V gene has CDR1 SGDLS and CDR2 YYNGEE. The CDR3 here is CASSVRREGGTDTQYF. CDR3 nucleotides: TGTGCCAGCAGCGTAAGGCGGGAAGGAGGCACAGATACGCAGTATTTT.

The J gene is TRBJ1-1, the V gene TRBV7-3; weak D call: TRBD1 (5 bases). The germline V gene has CDR1 SGHTA and CDR2 FQGTGA. The CDR3 totals 14 residues. With 1 base removed from V and 3 bases from J, the gap between germline ends came to 9 bases. The CDR3 is CASSLNGAHTEAFF. CDR3 DNA: TGTGCCAGCAGCTTAAATGGGGCTCACACTGAAGCTTTCTTT.

The CDR3 DNA reads as TGTGCCAGCAGTTTATGGGCCGGGGACACCGGGGAGCTGTTTTTT. Protein product: CASSLWAGDTGELFF. The J gene is TRBJ2-2, the V gene TRBV28, with a possible D match to TRBD2 (5 bases). The CDR3 runs 15 residues. The germline V gene encodes CDR1 MDHEN and CDR2 SYDVKM. V was clipped by 0 bases and J by 3 bases, with 8 bases between them.

The V and J genes are TRBV11-2 and TRBJ2-2; 7 bases align to TRBD2. CDR3 length equals 14 residues. The J segment lost 6 bases and the V segment lost 5 bases, leaving 6 bases of the junction unmatched. CDR1 is SGHAT and CDR2 is FQNNGV in the germline V gene. CDR3 sequence reads: CASSQWAGAGELFF. In DNA, the CDR3 is TGTGCCAGCAGCCAATGGGCGGGGGCCGGGGAGCTGTTTTTT.

This rearrangement joins TRBV28 to TRBJ2-2, with TRBD1 as a possible D gene (5 bases). Germline V gene data show CDR1 as MDHEN and CDR2 as SYDVKM. The CDR3 contains 15 residues. V lost 2 bases to trimming and J lost 4 bases, with 11 bases between them. The CDR3 region has the DNA TGTGCCAGCAGTTTAGGCAGGGCGAGCACCGGGGAGCTGTTTTTT. This sequence encodes CASSLGRASTGELFF.

The chain joins TRBV2 to TRBJ2-5; 9 bases are shared with TRBD1. The junction had 12 bases not matched to a gene; V was cut back by 8 bases and J by 5 bases. Per the germline V gene, CDR1 is SNHLY and CDR2 is FYNNEI. CDR3 length equals 15 residues. For the CDR3, the DNA is TGTGCCAGCTCCATAGACAGGGGGAATGAGGAGACCCAGTACTTC. It encodes CASSIDRGNEETQYF.